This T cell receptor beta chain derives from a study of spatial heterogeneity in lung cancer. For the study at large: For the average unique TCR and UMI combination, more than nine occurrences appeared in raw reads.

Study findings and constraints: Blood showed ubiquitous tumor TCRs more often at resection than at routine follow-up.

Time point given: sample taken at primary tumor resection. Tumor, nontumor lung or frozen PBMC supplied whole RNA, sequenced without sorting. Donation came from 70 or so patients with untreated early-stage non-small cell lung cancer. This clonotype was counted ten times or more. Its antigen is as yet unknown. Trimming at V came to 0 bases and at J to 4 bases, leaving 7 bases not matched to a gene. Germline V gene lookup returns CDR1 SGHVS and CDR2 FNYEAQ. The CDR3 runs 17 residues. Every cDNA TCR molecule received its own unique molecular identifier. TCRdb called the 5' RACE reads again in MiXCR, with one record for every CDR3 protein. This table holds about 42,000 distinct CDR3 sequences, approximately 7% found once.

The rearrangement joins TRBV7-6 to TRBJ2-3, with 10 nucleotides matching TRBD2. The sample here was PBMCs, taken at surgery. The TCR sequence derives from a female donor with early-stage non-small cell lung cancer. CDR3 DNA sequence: TGTGCCAGCAGCTTAGCCCTCGGGCTAGCGGGGGCAGATACGCAGTATTTT. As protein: CASSLALGLAGADTQYF.